Below are 18 T cell receptor beta chains sequenced from a single sample in a study of control samples from healthy donors and cancer patients. TCRdb keeps only in-frame clones here, not all; method: immunoSEQ multiplex PCR. The sample lists 150,000 to 200,000 clones, around 90% occurring once. The source material was blood. The receptor source for this set is a man younger than 30 in good health.

The J gene is TRBJ2-7, the V gene TRBV4-2; the match to TRBD1 covers 9 bases. CDR3 length equals 13 residues. Germline assignment: CDR1 LGHNA and CDR2 YNFKEQ. V lost 4 bases and J lost 5; bases outside the gene matches: 3. In DNA form, the CDR3 reads TGTGCCAGCAGCCCGGGACAGGGCAACGAGCAGTACTTC. The encoded protein is CASSPGQGNEQYF.

The V call is TRBV3-1 (or the pseudogene TRBV3-2), the J call TRBJ2-1; 11 bases are a match to TRBD2. The germline CDR1 and CDR2 sequences are LGHDT and YNNKEL (reference sequence). V was clipped by 1 base and J by 6 bases; unmatched bases: 2. CDR3 size: 15 residues. CDR3 sequence: CASSQVAGGPNEQFF. CDR3 DNA sequence: TGTGCCAGCAGCCAAGTAGCGGGGGGGCCCAATGAGCAGTTCTTC.

CDR3: CASSLGYGYTF. The CDR3, as DNA: TGCGCCAGCAGCTTGGGCTATGGCTACACCTTC. V and J are TRBV5-1 and TRBJ1-2; no firm D call. CDR1 is SGHRS and CDR2 is YFSETQ in the germline V gene. The CDR3 consists of 11 residues. The germline V and J ends were trimmed by 0 bases and 4 bases, with 1 base remaining between them.

This clone was seen a single time. The chain couples TRBV5-5 to TRBJ1-2; TRBD1 matches at 11 bases. The V gene's germline CDR1 is SGHKS and CDR2 YYEKEE (reference sequence). V lost 4 bases to trimming and J lost 5 bases; unmatched junction nucleotides: 7. CDR3 length: 15 amino acids. Here the CDR3 DNA reads TGTGCCAGCAGCCCCGGACAGGGGGCAGGATATGGCTACACCTTC. As protein: CASSPGQGAGYGYTF.

CDR3 DNA sequence: TGTGCCAGCAGCTTCTTCCGGGGAACCTACGAGCAGTACTTC. Translated: CASSFFRGTYEQYF. The chain carries TRBV11-2 and TRBJ2-7, with D maybe TRBD2 (5 bases). V lost 3 bases and J 2 bases, leaving 11 bases between the germline ends. Per the germline V gene, CDR1 is SGHAT and CDR2 is FQNNGV. The CDR3 loop spans 14 amino acids.

The chain combines TRBV5-1 with TRBJ2-5, with 8 bases aligning to TRBD2. CDR1 and CDR2 (germline): SGHRS, YFSETQ. With V trimmed by 4 bases and J by 5 bases, 13 bases remained unmatched. The CDR3 has 16 residues. The CDR3 DNA reads TGCGCCAGCAGCGGGGGTCTCCAGCGGGGGAAGGAGACCCAGTACTTC. As protein: CASSGGLQRGKETQYF. Full variable domain (missing parts from reference TRBV5-1 and TRBJ2-5): KAGVTQTPRYLIKTRGQQVTLSCSPISGHRSVSWYQQTPGQGLQFLFEYFSETQRNKGNFPGRFSGRQFSNSRSEMNVSTLELGDSALYLCASSGGLQRGKETQYFGPGTRLLVL.

The chain has TRBV28 and TRBJ1-5, with D hard to call. There are 14 residues in the CDR3. The germline V gene has CDR1 MDHEN and CDR2 SYDVKM. V gave up 2 bases and J gave up 2 bases, with 7 bases separating them. The CDR3 DNA reads as TGTGCCAGCAGTTTAGGGGTCGGCAATCAGCCCCAGCATTTT. It specifies CASSLGVGNQPQHF.

This chain connects TRBV6-5 to TRBJ1-5; 8 bases align to TRBD1. Per germline, CDR1 MNHEY and CDR2 SVGAGI. J was trimmed by 4 bases and V by 7 bases; bases with no gene match: 6. The CDR3 totals 14 residues. The CDR3 DNA reads as TGTGCCAGCATCTCGGACAGGGTTAATCAGCCCCAGCATTTT. This translates into CASISDRVNQPQHF.

The chain uses TRBV30 and TRBJ1-5; weak D call: TRBD1 (6 bases). CDR1 GTSNPN and CDR2 SVGIG come from the germline V gene (reference sequence). V lost 2 bases, J lost 5 bases, and 13 bases lay in between. The CDR3 is 14 amino acids. The CDR3 spells CAWSLGQFYQPQHF. CDR3 bases: TGTGCCTGGAGTCTTGGACAGTTCTATCAGCCCCAGCATTTT.

This clone was seen only once. The V gene is TRBV11-2, the J gene TRBJ2-1; maybe TRBD2 (6 bases). The CDR3 totals 14 residues. Trimming shortened V by 2 bases and J by 6 bases, and 11 bases separated the two germline ends. Germline CDR1 is SGHAT and CDR2 is FQNNGV. The CDR3 nucleotides are TGTGCCAGCAGCTTATTGCTGGGACTCAATGAGCAGTTCTTC. It translates to CASSLLLGLNEQFF.

V is TRBV7-2 and J is TRBJ2-1; TRBD2 matches at 9 bases. The CDR3 contains 16 residues. Germline CDR1 reads SGHTA; CDR2 reads FQGNSA. With V trimmed by 5 bases and J by 9 bases, 14 bases remained unmatched. Here the CDR3 DNA reads TGTGCCAGCAGCCCCCAGGCGTCGCGGGGGGGCGTTGAGCAGTTCTTC. Its protein is CASSPQASRGGVEQFF.

V usage is TRBV6-6 and J usage is TRBJ1-5; 7 bases agree with TRBD1. Germline CDR1 reads MNHNY; CDR2 reads SVGAGI (reference sequence). V lost 7 bases to trimming and J lost 6 bases; unmatched junction nucleotides: 6. CDR3 length: 13 residues. The CDR3 DNA follows: TGTGCCAGCACCTTGGCAGGGGGTCAGCCCCAGCATTTT. Translated, it gives CASTLAGGQPQHF.

The chain carries TRBV7-2 and TRBJ2-1; 9 bases match TRBD1. The CDR3 is made up of 14 amino acids. The germline V gene encodes CDR1 SGHTA and CDR2 FQGNSA. Trimming removed 5 bases from V and 9 bases from J; junction bases left unmatched: 8. This CDR3 reads CASSPNRGHGEQFF. CDR3 coding DNA: TGTGCCAGCAGCCCTAACAGGGGGCACGGTGAGCAGTTCTTC.

The V call is TRBV7-6, the J call TRBJ2-2; D call uncertain. Trimming removed 5 bases at V and 4 bases at J, with 8 bases between. The CDR3 is made up of 13 amino acids. Germline V gene lookup returns CDR1 SGHVS and CDR2 FNYEAQ. CDR3: CASSRTGTGELFF. The CDR3 coding sequence is TGTGCCAGCAGCCGGACGGGCACCGGGGAGCTGTTTTTT.

This chain uses TRBV4-1 with TRBJ1-1; TRBD1 matches 9 bases. J lost 3 bases, V lost 6 bases, and 8 bases had no gene match. CDR1 is MGHRA and CDR2 is YSYEKL in the germline V gene. CDR3 length: 15 residues. The CDR3 spells CASSAPGQGDTEAFF. The CDR3 DNA reads as TGCGCCAGCAGTGCACCGGGACAGGGAGACACTGAAGCTTTCTTT.

The CDR3 DNA reads as TGTGCCAGCAGCCCAAGAGGAGGGCCAATCACAGATACGCAGTATTTT. This translates into CASSPRGGPITDTQYF. The V and J genes are TRBV7-9 and TRBJ2-3; D is perhaps TRBD2 (6 bases). Trimming pared 5 bases from V and 2 bases from J, leaving 17 bases between. The CDR3 loop spans 16 amino acids. CDR1 and CDR2 (germline): SEHNR, FQNEAQ (reference sequence). Based on the CDR3 plus reference TRBV7-9 and TRBJ2-3, the full variable domain is DTGVSQNPRHKITKRGQNVTFRCDPISEHNRLYWYRQTLGQGPEFLTYFQNEAQLEKSRLLSDRFSAERPKGSFSTLEIQRTEQGDSAMYLCASSPRGGPITDTQYFGPGTRLTVL.

The rearrangement links TRBV6-2 or TRBV6-3 to TRBJ1-2; no clear D gene. The CDR3 runs to 11 residues. Germline CDR1 reads MNHEY; CDR2 reads SVGEGT. V dropped 0 bases and J dropped 8 bases, with 4 bases sitting between them. In DNA form, the CDR3 reads TGTGCCAGCAGTTACTCGAGAGGCTACACCTTC. Translation: CASSYSRGYTF.

The chain employs TRBV5-1 and TRBJ1-3; 7 bases line up with TRBD1. CDR1 SGHRS and CDR2 YFSETQ come from the germline V gene. CDR3 length: 15 amino acids. Trimming at V came to 4 bases and at J to 0 bases, leaving 4 bases not matched to a gene. The CDR3 DNA follows: TGCGCCAGCAGCCCCGGGACAGTCTCTGGAAACACCATATATTTT. This sequence encodes CASSPGTVSGNTIYF.